This T cell receptor (beta chain) appears in the sequencing data of a study of vaccination effects on CD4 cells after COVID-19. Study details: Post-vaccine draws lagged the second dose by a median of 72 days.

The assay was immunoSEQ multiplex PCR, and TCRdb's table has in-frame clones only and misses some. The sample records 20,000 to 25,000 clones, roughly 76% being singletons. Study-wide points: Early post-infection timepoints were missing from the study, which also had few convalescent patients.

In regard to this clone: The antigen is unknown.

ViraFEST expansion of antigen-specific CD4+ T cells with viral peptide pools preceded sequencing. Investigators separated out CD4+ T cells once more than nine days of culture had passed. Subjects were given two BNT162b2 or mRNA-1273 vaccine doses. Prior SARS-CoV-2 infection was absent in the vaccine recipients, as shown by negative nucleocapsid antibodies. PBMC cultures contained around 2 million cells per well, around 9.7 IU/ml IL-2 and around 9.9 ug/ml peptides. With 7 bases removed from V and 5 bases from J, the gap between germline ends came to 14 bases. Germline CDR1 reads SQVTM; CDR2 reads ANQGSEA. There are 12 residues in the CDR3.

The input for sequencing was CD4+ T cells from PBMCs cultured with SARS-CoV-2 spike peptides, taken after COVID-19 vaccination. The clonotype originates from a human donor who received a COVID-19 vaccine. Some clones in this sample may be carry-over from other donors' samples. The genes are TRBV29-1 and TRBJ1-1; the D gene is possibly TRBD1 (6 bases). Written as DNA, the CDR3 is TGCAGCGCCGACCAACAGGGAACTGAAGCTTTCTTT. Protein: CSADQQGTEAFF.